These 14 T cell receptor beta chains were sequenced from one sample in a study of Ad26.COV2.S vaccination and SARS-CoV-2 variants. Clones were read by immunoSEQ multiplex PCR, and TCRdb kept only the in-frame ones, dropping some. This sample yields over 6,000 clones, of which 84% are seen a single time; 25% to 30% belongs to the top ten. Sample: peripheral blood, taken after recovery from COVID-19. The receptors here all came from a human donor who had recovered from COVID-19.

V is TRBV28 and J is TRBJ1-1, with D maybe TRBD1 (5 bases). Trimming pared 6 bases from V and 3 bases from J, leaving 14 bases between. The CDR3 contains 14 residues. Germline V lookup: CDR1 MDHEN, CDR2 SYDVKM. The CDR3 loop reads CASRGQGADTEAFF. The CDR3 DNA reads TGTGCCAGCAGGGGCCAGGGAGCGGACACTGAAGCTTTCTTT.

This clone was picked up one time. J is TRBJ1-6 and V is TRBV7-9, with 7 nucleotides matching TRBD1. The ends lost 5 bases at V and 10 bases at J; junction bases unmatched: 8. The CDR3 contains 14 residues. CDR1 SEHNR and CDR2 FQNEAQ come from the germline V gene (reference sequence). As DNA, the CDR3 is TGTGCCAGCAGCAGGGGACAGACCGGATCACCCCTCCACTTT. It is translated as CASSRGQTGSPLHF.

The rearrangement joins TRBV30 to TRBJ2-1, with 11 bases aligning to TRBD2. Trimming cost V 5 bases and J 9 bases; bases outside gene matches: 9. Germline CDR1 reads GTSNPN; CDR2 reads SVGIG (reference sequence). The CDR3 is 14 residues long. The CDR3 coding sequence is TGTGCCTGGCATTCTAGCGGGAGGATTAGTGAGCAGTTCTTC. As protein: CAWHSSGRISEQFF.

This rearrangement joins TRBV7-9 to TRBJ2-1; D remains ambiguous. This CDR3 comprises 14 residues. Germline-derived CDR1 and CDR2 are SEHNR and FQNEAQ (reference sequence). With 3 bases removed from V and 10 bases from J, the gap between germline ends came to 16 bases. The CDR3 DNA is TGTGCCAGCAGCTTCTCAGTTGATCCGAACGAGCAGTTCTTC. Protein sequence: CASSFSVDPNEQFF. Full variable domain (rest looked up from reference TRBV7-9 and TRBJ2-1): DTGVSQNPRHKITKRGQNVTFRCDPISEHNRLYWYRQTLGQGPEFLTYFQNEAQLEKSRLLSDRFSAERPKGSFSTLEIQRTEQGDSAMYLCASSFSVDPNEQFFGPGTRLTVL.

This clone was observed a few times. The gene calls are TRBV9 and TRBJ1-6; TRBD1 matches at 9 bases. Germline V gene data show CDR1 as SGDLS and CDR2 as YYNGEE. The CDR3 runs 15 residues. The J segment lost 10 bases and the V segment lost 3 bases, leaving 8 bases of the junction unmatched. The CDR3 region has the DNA TGTGCCAGCAGCGCTGGCGGACAGGGGAGATCACCCCTCCACTTT. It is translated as CASSAGGQGRSPLHF.

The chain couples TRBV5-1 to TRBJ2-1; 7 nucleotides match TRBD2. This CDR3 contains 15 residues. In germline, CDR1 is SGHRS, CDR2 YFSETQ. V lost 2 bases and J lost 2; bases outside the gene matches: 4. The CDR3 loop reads CASSFRLAAYNEQFF. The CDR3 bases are TGCGCCAGCAGCTTCCGGCTAGCGGCCTACAATGAGCAGTTCTTC.

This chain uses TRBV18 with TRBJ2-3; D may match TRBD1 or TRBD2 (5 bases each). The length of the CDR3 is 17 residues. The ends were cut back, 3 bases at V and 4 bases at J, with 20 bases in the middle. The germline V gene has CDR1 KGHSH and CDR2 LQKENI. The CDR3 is CASSPSGWDPRADTQYF. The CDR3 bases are TGTGCCAGCTCACCTTCCGGGTGGGACCCCAGGGCAGATACGCAGTATTTT.

CDR3 nucleotides: TGTGCCAGCAGCTTCCAGACAGGCGCCTACGAGCAGTACTTC. It is translated as CASSFQTGAYEQYF. V and J are TRBV11-2 and TRBJ2-7; D is possibly TRBD1 (6 bases). The germline V and J ends were trimmed by 3 bases and 2 bases, with 11 bases remaining between them. Germline V CDR1 and CDR2: SGHAT, FQNNGV. The CDR3 sequence is 14 residues long.

Written as DNA, the CDR3 is TGTGCCAGCAGCGTAGCGGGAGACTCCTACAATGAGCAGTTCTTC. Translating it yields CASSVAGDSYNEQFF. The chain uses TRBV9 and TRBJ2-1; a weak D match, TRBD2 (6 bases). The V end lost 0 bases, the J end lost 0 bases, and 7 bases lay between the germline ends. There are 15 residues in the CDR3. Germline CDR1 reads SGDLS; CDR2 reads YYNGEE.

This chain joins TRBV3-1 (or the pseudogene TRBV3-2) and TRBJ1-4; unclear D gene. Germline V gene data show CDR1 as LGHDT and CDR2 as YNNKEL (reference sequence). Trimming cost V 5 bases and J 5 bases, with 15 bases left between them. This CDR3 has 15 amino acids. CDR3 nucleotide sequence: TGTGCCAGCAGCAGTCGGGATGTTGGAAATGAAAAACTGTTTTTT. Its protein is CASSSRDVGNEKLFF.

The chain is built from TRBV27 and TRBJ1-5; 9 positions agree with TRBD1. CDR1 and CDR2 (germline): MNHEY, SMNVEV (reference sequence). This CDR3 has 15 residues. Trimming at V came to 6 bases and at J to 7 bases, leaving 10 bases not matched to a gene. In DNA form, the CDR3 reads TGTGCCAGCAGATTCCAGGGACAGGGCTTACAGCCCCAGCATTTT. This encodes CASRFQGQGLQPQHF.

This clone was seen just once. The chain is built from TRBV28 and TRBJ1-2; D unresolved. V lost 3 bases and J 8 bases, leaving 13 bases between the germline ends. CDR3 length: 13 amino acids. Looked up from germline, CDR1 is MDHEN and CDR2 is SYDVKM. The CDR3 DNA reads TGTGCCAGCAGTTTGAGTCGTCAGTTCGGCTACACCTTC. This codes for CASSLSRQFGYTF.

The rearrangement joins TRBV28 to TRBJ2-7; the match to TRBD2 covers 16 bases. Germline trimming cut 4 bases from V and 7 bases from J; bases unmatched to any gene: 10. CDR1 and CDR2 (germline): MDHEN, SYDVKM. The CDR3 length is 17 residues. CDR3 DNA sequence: TGTGCCAGCAGTTCCTGGGGACTAGCGGGAGGGCCAGGTGAGCAGTACTTC. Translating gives CASSSWGLAGGPGEQYF.

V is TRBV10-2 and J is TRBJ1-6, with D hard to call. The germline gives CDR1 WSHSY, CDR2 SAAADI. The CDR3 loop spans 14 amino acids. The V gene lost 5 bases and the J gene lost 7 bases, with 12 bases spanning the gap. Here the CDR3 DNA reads TGCGCCAGCAGTCCGGGAGGAGTGAATTCACCCCTCCACTTT. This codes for CASSPGGVNSPLHF.